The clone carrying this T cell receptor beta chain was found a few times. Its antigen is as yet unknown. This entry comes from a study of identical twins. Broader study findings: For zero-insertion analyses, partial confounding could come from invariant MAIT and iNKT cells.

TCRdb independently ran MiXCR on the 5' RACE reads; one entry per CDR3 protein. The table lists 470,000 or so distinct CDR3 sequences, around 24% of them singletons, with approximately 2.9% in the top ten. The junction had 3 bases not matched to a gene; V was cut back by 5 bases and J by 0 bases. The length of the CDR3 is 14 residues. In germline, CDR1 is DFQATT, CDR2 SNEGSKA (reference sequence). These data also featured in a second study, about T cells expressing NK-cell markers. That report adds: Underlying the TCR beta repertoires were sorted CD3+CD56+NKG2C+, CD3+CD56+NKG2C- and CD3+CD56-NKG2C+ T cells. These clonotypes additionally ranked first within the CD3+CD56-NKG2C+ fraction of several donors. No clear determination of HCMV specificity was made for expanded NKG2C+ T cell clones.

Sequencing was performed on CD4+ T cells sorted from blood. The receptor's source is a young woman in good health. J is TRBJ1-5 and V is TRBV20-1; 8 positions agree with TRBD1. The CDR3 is CSAWDRNSNQPQHF. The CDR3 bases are TGCAGTGCTTGGGACAGGAATAGCAATCAGCCCCAGCATTTT.